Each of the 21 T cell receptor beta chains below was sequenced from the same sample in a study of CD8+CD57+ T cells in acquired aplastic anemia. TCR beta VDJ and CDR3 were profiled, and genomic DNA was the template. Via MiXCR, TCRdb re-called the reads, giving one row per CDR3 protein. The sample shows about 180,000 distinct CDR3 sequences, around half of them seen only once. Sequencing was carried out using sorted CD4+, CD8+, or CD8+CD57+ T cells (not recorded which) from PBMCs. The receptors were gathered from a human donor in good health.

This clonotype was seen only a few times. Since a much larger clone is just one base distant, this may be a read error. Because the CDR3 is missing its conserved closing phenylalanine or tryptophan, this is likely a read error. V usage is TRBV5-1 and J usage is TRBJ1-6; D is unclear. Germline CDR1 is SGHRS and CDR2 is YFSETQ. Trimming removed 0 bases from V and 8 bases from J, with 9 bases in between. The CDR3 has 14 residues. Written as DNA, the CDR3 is TGCGCCAGCAGCTTGGACAGTGCCCATTCACCCCTCCACTCT. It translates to CASSLDSAHSPLHS.

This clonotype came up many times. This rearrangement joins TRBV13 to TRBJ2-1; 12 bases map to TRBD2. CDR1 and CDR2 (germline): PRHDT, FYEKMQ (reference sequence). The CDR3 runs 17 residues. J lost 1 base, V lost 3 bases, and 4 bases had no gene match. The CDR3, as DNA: TGTGCCAGCAGCTTCACTAGCGGGAGGTCGTCCTACAATGAGCAGTTCTTC. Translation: CASSFTSGRSSYNEQFF.

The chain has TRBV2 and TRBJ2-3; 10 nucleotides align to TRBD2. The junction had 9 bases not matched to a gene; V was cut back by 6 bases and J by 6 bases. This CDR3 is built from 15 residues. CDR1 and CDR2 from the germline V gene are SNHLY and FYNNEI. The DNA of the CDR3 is TGTGCCAGCAGGGGTCCAGCGGGAGGGCGGGATACGCAGTATTTT. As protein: CASRGPAGGRDTQYF.

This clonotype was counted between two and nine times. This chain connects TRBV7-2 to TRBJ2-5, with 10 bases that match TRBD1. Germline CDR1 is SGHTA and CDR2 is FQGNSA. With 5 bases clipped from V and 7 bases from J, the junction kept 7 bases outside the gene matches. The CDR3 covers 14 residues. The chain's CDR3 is CASSQDRGKGTQYF. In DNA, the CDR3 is TGTGCCAGCAGCCAGGACAGGGGGAAGGGGACCCAGTACTTC. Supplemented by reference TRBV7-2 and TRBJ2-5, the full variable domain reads GAGVSQSPSNKVTEKGKDVELRCDPISGHTALYWYRQSLGQGLEFLIYFQGNSAPDKSGLPSDRFSAERTGGSVSTLTIQRTQQEDSAVYLCASSQDRGKGTQYFGPGTRLLVL.

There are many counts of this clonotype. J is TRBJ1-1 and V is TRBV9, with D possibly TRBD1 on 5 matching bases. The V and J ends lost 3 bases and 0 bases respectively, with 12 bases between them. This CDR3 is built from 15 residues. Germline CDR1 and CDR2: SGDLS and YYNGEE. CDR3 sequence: CASSAGWGLNTEAFF. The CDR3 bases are TGTGCCAGCAGCGCAGGTTGGGGGTTGAACACTGAAGCTTTCTTT.

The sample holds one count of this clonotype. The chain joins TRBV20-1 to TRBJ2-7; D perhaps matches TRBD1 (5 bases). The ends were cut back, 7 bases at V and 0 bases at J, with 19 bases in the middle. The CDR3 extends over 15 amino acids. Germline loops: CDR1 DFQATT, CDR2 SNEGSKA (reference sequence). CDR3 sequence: CSGTSPAGPSYEQYF. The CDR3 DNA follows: TGCAGTGGCACGTCCCCCGCAGGGCCCTCCTACGAGCAGTACTTC.

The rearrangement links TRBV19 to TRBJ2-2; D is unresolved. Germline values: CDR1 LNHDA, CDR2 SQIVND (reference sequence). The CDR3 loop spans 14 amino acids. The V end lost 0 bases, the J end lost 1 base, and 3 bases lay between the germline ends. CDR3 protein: CASSIDGNTGELFF. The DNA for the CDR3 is TGTGCCAGTAGTATAGACGGGAACACCGGGGAGCTGTTTTTT.

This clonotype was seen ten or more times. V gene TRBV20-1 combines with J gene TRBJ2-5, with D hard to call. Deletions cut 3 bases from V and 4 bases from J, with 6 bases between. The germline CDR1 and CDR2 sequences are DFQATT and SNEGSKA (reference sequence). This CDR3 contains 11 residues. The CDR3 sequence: CSASQLETQYF. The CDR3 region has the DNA TGCAGTGCTAGTCAGTTAGAGACCCAGTACTTC.

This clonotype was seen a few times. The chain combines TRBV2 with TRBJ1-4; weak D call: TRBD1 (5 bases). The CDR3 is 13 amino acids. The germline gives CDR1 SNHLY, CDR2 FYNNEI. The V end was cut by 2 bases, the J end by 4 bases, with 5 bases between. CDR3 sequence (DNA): TGTGCCAGCAGTGAAAGGGGTAATGAAAAACTGTTTTTT. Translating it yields CASSERGNEKLFF. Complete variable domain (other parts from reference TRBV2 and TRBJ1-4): EPEVTQTPSHQVTQMGQEVILRCVPISNHLYFYWYRQILGQKVEFLVSFYNNEISEKSEIFDDQFSVERPDGSNFTLKIRSTKLEDSAMYFCASSERGNEKLFFGSGTQLSVL.

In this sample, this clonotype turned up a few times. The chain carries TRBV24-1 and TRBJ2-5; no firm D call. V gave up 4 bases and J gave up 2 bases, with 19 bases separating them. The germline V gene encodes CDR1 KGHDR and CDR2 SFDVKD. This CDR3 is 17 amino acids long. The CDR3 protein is CATSEKGIPPRQETQYF. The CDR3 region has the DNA TGTGCCACCAGTGAGAAGGGAATCCCTCCGCGTCAAGAGACCCAGTACTTC.

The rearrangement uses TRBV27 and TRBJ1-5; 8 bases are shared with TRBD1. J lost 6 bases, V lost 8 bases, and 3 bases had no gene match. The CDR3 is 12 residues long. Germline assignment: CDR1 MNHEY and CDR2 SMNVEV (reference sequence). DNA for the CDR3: TGTGCCAGCCGGACAGGGTTTCAGCCCCAGCATTTT. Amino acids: CASRTGFQPQHF.

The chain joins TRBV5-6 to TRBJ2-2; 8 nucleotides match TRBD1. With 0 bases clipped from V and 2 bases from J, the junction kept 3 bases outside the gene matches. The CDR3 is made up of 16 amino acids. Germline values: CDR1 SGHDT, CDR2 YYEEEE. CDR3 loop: CASSLGDRSNTGELFF. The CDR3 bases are TGTGCCAGCAGCTTGGGGGACAGGTCTAACACCGGGGAGCTGTTTTTT.

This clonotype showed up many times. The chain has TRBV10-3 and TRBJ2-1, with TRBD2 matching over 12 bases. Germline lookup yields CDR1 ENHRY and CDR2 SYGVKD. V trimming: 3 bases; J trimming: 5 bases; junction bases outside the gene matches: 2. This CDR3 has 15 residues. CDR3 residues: CAISDGLAGHNEQFF. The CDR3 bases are TGTGCCATCAGTGACGGACTAGCGGGGCACAATGAGCAGTTCTTC.

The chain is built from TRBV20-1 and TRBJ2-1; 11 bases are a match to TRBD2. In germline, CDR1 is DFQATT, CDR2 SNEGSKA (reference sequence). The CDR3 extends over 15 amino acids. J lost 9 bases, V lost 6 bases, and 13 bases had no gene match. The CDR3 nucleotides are TGCAGTGCCCCCGTTCCGGGACTAGCGGACGGTGAGCAGTTCTTC. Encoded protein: CSAPVPGLADGEQFF.

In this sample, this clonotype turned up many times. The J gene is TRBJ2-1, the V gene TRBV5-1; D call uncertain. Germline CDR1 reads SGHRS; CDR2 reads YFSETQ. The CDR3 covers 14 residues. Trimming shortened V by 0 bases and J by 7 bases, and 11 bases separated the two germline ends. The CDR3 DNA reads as TGCGCCAGCAGCTTGGGCGGCCGCCCTAATGAGCAGTTCTTC. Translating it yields CASSLGGRPNEQFF.

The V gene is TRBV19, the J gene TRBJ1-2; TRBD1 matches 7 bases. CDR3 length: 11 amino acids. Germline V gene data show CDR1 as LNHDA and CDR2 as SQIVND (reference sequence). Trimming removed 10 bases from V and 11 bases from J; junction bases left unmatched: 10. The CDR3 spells CATYRGLLYTF. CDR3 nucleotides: TGTGCCACCTACAGGGGATTATTGTACACCTTC. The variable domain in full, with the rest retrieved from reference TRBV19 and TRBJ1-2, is DGGITQSPKYLFRKEGQNVTLSCEQNLNHDAMYWYRQDPGQGLRLIYYSQIVNDFQKGDIAEGYSVSREKKESFPLTVTSAQKNPTAFYLCATYRGLLYTFGSGTRLTVV.

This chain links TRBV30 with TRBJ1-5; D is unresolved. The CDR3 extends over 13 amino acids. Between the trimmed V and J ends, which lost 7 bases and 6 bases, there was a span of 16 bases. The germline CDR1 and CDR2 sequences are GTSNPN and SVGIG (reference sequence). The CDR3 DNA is TGTGCCTTGGACCATGGTGAGGGTCAGCCCCAGCATTTT. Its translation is CALDHGEGQPQHF.

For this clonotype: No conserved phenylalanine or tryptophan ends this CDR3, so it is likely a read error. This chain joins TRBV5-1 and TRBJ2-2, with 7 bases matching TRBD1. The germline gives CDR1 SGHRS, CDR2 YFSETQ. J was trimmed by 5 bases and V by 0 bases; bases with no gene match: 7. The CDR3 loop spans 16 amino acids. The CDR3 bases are TGCGCCAGCAGCTTGGATCAGGGGGTTATAACCGGGGAGCTGTTTTCT. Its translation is CASSLDQGVITGELFS.

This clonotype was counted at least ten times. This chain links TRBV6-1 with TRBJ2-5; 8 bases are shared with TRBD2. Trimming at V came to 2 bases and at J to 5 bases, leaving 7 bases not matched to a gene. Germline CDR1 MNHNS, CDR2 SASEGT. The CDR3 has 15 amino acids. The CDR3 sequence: CASSEWGLDLETQYF. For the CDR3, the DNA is TGTGCCAGCAGTGAATGGGGACTAGACTTGGAGACCCAGTACTTC.

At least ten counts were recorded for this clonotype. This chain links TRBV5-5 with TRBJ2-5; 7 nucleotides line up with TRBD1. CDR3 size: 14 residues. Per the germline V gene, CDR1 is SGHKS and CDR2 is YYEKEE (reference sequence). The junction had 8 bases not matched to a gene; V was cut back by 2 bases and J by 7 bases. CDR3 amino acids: CASSLTGDTGTQYF. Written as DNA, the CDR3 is TGTGCCAGCAGCTTAACAGGGGACACCGGGACCCAGTACTTC.

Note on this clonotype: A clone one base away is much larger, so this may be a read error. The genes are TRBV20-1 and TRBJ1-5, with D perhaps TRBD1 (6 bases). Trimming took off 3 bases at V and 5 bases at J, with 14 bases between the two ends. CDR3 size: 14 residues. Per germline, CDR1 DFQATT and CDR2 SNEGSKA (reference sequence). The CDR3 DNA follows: TGCAGTGCTAGTTCCGGGACAACAGATCAGCCCCAGCATTTT. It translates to CSASSGTTDQPQHF.